This T cell receptor beta chain stems from a study of molecular identifiers for immune sequencing clone quantification. General study results and limits: Over 97% of effector molecules, yet under 1% of naive-cell molecules, were held by clones above 20 RNA copies.

For bulk TCR libraries, previously described methods and listed TCR primers were used. TCRdb analysed the PCR reads with MiXCR anew, one entry per CDR3 protein. The repertoire has tens of thousands of distinct CDR3 sequences, around 27% of them found once; the top ten carry approximately 0.8%. Trimming removed 0 bases at V and 8 bases at J, with 23 bases between. CDR3 size: 18 residues. The germline gives CDR1 LGHNA, CDR2 YSLEER. Construction of naive CD8 libraries employed about 17,000 to 1,100,000 sorted cells together with 10%, 30% or 50% RNA. This clonotype has at least ten counts. The antigen remains unidentified.

The source of this sequence is a human donor in good health. Some libraries in this study had Jurkat cell RNA spiked in. Sequences were obtained from naive CD8+ T cells from blood, with Jurkat cell RNA spiked in. Subset described: FACS-sorted CD8+CD4-CCR7+CD45RA+ naive T cells. The chain recombines TRBV4-3 with TRBJ2-1; D is ambiguous. The CDR3 DNA is TGCGCCAGCAGCCAAGAAAGACCTTCCGGTCTCCCTGGGGATGAGCAGTTCTTC. Protein: CASSQERPSGLPGDEQFF.